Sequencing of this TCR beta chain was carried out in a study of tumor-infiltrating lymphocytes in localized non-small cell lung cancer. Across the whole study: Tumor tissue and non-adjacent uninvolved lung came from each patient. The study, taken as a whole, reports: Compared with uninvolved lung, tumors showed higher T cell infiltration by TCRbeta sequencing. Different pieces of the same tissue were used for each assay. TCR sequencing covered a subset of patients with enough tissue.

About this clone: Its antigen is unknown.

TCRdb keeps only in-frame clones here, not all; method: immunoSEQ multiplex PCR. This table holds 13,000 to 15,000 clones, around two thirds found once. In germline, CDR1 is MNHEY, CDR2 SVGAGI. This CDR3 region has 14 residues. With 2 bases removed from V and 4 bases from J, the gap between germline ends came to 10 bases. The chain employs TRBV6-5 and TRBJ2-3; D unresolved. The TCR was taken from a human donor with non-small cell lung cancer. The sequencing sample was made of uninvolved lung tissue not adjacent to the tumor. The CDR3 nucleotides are TGTGCCAGCAGTTACCACAAGGGTGCAGATACGCAGTATTTT. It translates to CASSYHKGADTQYF.